This T cell receptor beta chain was profiled in a study of cytomegalovirus exposure and HLA in healthy donors. Study background: As released early, the data held roughly 85 million unique TCRs from HLA-typed donors.

PCR employed 60 Vbeta and 13 Jbeta primers. Original analysis: Later analysis identified roughly 84 million unique TCR beta chains, approximately 11 million shared. The method was immunoSEQ multiplex PCR; TCRdb's version includes in-frame clones alone and lacks a portion of them. V and J calls and clone size are as listed in that table; D and trimming were resolved from the DNA. Of 120,000 or so clones detected, 74% appear once; the ten largest clones hold approximately 3.9%. General study findings and limits: Previous analysis showed most TCR beta V segments were productive about 87% or about 30% of the time. Per published reports, the classifier diagnosed cytomegalovirus status with high specificity and sensitivity.

As regards this clone: What it binds is not known.

This CDR3 contains 14 residues. Trimming removed 4 bases at V and 2 bases at J, with 11 bases between. Germline V gene lookup returns CDR1 SGHTA and CDR2 FQGTGA. The sequence derives from a man in his forties in good health and CMV-seropositive. The rearrangement joins TRBV7-3 to TRBJ2-5; a weak D match, TRBD2 (6 bases). The material sequenced was PBMCs. The CDR3 DNA sequence: TGTGCCAGCAGCTCGGGACTTATTCAAGAGACCCAGTACTTC. It translates to CASSSGLIQETQYF.